This T cell receptor (beta chain) was identified during a study of T cells in Graves' hyperthyroidism and ophthalmopathy. Fresh peripheral blood, roughly 10 ml, was the source of the PBMCs. Amplified regions were TCR beta CDR3 sequences from RNA transcripts. A set of HTBI primers served as the primers for a first-round RT-PCR of the TCR CDR3. TCRdb reprocessed the multiplex PCR reads with MiXCR, giving one entry per CDR3 protein. This table has approximately 600,000 distinct CDR3 sequences, approximately 15% appearing once. This clonotype was observed a few times. As the CDR3 is not closed by the conserved phenylalanine or tryptophan, this likely results from a read error. The sequencing sample was made of blood. This TCR derives from a woman aged 18-35 years with Graves' ophthalmopathy.

The chain's CDR3 is CASSHGTGNYEQYL. CDR3 nucleotide sequence: TGTGCCAGCAGCCACGGGACAGGGAACTACGAGCAGTACCTC. The chain links TRBV7-3 to TRBJ2-7, with TRBD1 identical over 9 bases. The V gene's germline CDR1 is SGHTA and CDR2 FQGTGA. The CDR3 spans 14 residues. V lost 5 bases to trimming and J lost 3 bases; unmatched junction nucleotides: 5.